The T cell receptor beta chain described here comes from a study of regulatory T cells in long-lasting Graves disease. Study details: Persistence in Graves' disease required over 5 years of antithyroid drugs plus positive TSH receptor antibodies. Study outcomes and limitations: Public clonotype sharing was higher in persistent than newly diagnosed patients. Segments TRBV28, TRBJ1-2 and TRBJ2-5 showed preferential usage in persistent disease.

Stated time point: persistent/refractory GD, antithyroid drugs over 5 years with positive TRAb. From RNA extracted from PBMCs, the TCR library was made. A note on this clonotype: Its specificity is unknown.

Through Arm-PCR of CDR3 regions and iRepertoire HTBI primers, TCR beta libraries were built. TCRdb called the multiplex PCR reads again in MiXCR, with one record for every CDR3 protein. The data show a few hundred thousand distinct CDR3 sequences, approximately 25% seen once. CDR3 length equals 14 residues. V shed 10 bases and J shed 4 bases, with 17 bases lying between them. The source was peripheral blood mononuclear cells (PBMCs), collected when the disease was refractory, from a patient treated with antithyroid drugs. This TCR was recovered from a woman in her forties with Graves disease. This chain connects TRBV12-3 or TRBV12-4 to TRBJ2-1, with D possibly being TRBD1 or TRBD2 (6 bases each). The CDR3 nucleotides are TGTGCCACCAGGGGACTGGATTCGTACAATGAGCAGTTCTTC. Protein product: CATRGLDSYNEQFF.